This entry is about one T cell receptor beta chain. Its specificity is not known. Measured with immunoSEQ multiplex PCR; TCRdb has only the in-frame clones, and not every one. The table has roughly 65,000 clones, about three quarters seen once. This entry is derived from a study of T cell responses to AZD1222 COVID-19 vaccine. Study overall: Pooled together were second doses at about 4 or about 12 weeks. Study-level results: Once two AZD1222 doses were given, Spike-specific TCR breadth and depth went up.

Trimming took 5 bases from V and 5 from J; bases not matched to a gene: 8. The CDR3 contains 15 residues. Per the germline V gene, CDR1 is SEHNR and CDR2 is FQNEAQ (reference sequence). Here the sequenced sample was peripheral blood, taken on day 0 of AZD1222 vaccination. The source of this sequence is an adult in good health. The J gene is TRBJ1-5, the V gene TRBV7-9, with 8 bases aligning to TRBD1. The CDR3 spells CASSPGTGHDQPQHF. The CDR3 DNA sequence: TGTGCCAGCAGCCCCGGGACAGGACACGATCAGCCCCAGCATTTT.